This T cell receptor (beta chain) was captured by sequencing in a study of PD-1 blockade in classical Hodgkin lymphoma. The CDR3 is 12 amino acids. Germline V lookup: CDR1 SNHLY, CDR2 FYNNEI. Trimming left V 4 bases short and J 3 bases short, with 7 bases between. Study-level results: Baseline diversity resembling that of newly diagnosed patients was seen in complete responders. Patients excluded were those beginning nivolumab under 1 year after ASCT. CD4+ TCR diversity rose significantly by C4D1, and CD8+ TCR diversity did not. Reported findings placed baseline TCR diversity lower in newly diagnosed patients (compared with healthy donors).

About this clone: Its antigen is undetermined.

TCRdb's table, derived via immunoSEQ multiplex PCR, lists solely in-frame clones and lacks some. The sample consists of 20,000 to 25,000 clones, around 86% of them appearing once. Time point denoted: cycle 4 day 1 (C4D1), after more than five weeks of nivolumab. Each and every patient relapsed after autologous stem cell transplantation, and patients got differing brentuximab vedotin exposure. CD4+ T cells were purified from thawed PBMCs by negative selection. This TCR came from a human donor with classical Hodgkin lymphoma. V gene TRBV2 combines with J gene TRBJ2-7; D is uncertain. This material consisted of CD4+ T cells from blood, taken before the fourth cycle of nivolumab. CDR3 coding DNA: TGTGCCAGCAGTGTCAAGAACTACGAGCAGTACTTC. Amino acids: CASSVKNYEQYF.